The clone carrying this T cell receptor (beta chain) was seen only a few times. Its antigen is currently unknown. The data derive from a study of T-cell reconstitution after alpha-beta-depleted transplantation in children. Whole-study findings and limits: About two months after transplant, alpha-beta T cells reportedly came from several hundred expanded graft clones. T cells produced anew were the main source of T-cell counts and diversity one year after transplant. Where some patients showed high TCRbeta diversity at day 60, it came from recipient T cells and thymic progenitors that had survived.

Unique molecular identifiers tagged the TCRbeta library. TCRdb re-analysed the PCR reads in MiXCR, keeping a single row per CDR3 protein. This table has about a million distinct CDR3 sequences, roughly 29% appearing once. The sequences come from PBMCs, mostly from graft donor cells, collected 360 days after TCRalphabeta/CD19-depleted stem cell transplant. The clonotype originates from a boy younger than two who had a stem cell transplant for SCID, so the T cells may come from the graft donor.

DNA for the CDR3: TGCAGTGCTCCCGGGACAGGGACCCCAAGCCCCACAGATACGCAGTATTTT. The encoded protein is CSAPGTGTPSPTDTQYF. The rearrangement links TRBV20-1 to TRBJ2-3, with 9 bases lining up with TRBD1. Germline V gives CDR1 DFQATT, CDR2 SNEGSKA (reference sequence). The junction had 14 bases not matched to a gene; V was cut back by 5 bases and J by 2 bases. CDR3 length equals 17 residues.